These T cell receptor beta chains were read from a single sample in a study of regulatory T cells in long-lasting Graves disease. TCRdb itself ran the multiplex PCR reads through MiXCR, one entry per CDR3 protein. The table records about 470,000 distinct CDR3 sequences, under 20% of them present only once. These data also formed part of another study, on T cells in Graves' hyperthyroidism and ophthalmopathy.

Here the sequenced sample was peripheral blood mononuclear cells (PBMCs), taken at new diagnosis, from a patient treated with antithyroid drugs. Receptors were obtained from a man aged 35-49 years with Graves disease. The CDR3 runs from the conserved cysteine through the conserved F or W. Fields, in order: clone size, D gene, J gene, V gene, CDR3 DNA, CDR3 protein. A D gene is named only where the DNA matches it firmly. Expanded clones get a size class; other rows say once, few or many, or leave the size out.

many | TRBD1 | TRBJ2-4 | TRBV6-1 | TGTGCCAGTGTAACGGGACAGGGTCTAGCCAAAAACATTCAGTACTTC | CASVTGQGLAKNIQYF
many | TRBD1 | TRBJ2-5 | TRBV2 | TGTGCCAGCAATTCGGGACAGCAAGAGACCCAGTACTTC | CASNSGQQETQYF
many | TRBD1 | TRBJ2-1 | TRBV5-1 | TGCGCCAGCAGCTTGGGACAGGGGGTGGATGAGCAGTTCTTC | CASSLGQGVDEQFF
- | - | TRBJ1-2 | TRBV29-1 | TGCAGCGTTGTGAAGGGGGACCCTAACTATGGCTACACCTTC | CSVVKGDPNYGYTF
many | - | TRBJ2-5 | TRBV29-1 | TGCAGCGTTGGTGCCAGGGTAGAGACCCAGTACTTC | CSVGARVETQYF
many | - | TRBJ2-7 | TRBV12-3/TRBV12-4 | TGTGCCAGCAGCGTATCCTACGAGCAGTACTTC | CASSVSYEQYF
- | - | TRBJ2-2 | TRBV10-3 | TGTGCCATCAGTGAAGGAAGGGGCAGAGACACCGGGGAGCTGTTTTTT | CAISEGRGRDTGELFF
- | - | TRBJ2-5 | TRBV2 | TGTGCCAGCAGTGAAGTGATCCCCGGGACCCAGTACTTC | CASSEVIPGTQYF
many | - | TRBJ2-4 | TRBV2 | TGTGCCAGCAGTTACACCGAGGCAGTAGACATTCAGTACTTC | CASSYTEAVDIQYF
few | - | TRBJ2-2 | TRBV5-1 | TGCGCCAGCAGCTTTTACGGGAGTACCCCCGGGAGAACCGGGGAGCTGTTTTTT | CASSFYGSTPGRTGELFF
- | - | TRBJ1-4 | TRBV19 | TGTGCCAGTAGGAAAGACAGGACGAATGAAAAACTGTTTTTT | CASRKDRTNEKLFF
many | - | TRBJ2-3 | TRBV18 | TGTGCCAGCTCACCTGGAGGGATTGCGCAGTATTTT | CASSPGGIAQYF
many | - | TRBJ1-2 | TRBV28 | TGTGCCAGCAGTTTAGAGGCGGCCCTCTATGGCTACACCTTC | CASSLEAALYGYTF
many | TRBD2 | TRBJ2-7 | TRBV7-9 | TGTGCCAGCAGCTCGGGGACTAGCGGGACCCTAGCCTACGAGCAGTACTTC | CASSSGTSGTLAYEQYF
many | - | TRBJ2-7 | TRBV11-2 | TGTGCCAGCAGCGCGGGACCGCGGGCCTACGAGCAGTACTTC | CASSAGPRAYEQYF
many | - | TRBJ1-1 | TRBV12-3/TRBV12-4 | TGTGCCAGCAGTACGCAGGACAGTGAAGCTTTCTTT | CASSTQDSEAFF
many | TRBD1 | TRBJ2-1 | TRBV28 | TGTGCCAGCAGTTTAGAGGGTTGGGGACAGGGCTACAATGAGCAGTTCTTC | CASSLEGWGQGYNEQFF
many | - | TRBJ2-1 | TRBV11-2 | TGTGCCAGCAGCGCCGGACCGAACTCCTACAATGAGCAGTTCTTC | CASSAGPNSYNEQFF
few | - | TRBJ1-5 | TRBV19 | TGTGCCAGTAGTATAACCGACCAGGGGCAGCCCCAGCATTTT | CASSITDQGQPQHF
- | TRBD2 | TRBJ2-6 | TRBV15 | TGTGCCACCAGCAGAGATGGCGGGAGGGCCAGTGGGGCCAACGTCCTGACTTTC | CATSRDGGRASGANVLTF
many | TRBD2 | TRBJ2-5 | TRBV12-5 | TGTGCTAGTGGTTCAACTAGCGGAAGGGGGGAGACCCAGTACTTC | CASGSTSGRGETQYF
- | TRBD1 | TRBJ2-5 | TRBV29-1 | TGCAGCGTTGCACAGGGGAGTTGGGAGACCCAGTACTTC | CSVAQGSWETQYF
few | - | TRBJ1-1 | TRBV6-1 | TGTGCCAGCACTTCTCGGGCCAGCGGCACTGAAGCTTTCTTT | CASTSRASGTEAFF
many | TRBD2 | TRBJ2-7 | TRBV28 | TGTGCCAGCAGCTGGACTAGCGGGAGGAACGAGCAGTACTTC | CASSWTSGRNEQYF
- | TRBD2 | TRBJ2-1 | TRBV10-1 | TGCGCCAGCAGTGAACCGGGACTAGCGAGGAATGAGCAGTTCTTC | CASSEPGLARNEQFF
many | - | TRBJ2-7 | TRBV5-1 | TGCGCCAGCAGCTTGGAAGGGAACTCCTACGAGCAGTACTTC | CASSLEGNSYEQYF
many | TRBD2 | TRBJ2-7 | TRBV28 | TGTGCCAGCAGTTTAGGTGGGAGGGCCTGGTACGAGCAGTACTTC | CASSLGGRAWYEQYF
few | - | TRBJ1-1 | TRBV4-1 | TGCGCCAGCAGCCAAGAGAAGGGTGATAGGGCTGAAGCTTTCTTT | CASSQEKGDRAEAFF
- | - | TRBJ2-7 | TRBV7-9 | TGTGCTGCTAGGACCCGGGCGGAGGAGCAGTACTTC | CAARTRAEEQYF
few | TRBD2 | TRBJ2-3 | TRBV24-1 | TGTGCCACCGGCCCCCGCCGGGGAGCGGGAGCCTTGGATACGCAGTATTTT | CATGPRRGAGALDTQYF
few | - | TRBJ1-5 | TRBV9 | TGTGCCAGCAGCCGTTCGGGGGTTGGGGATCAGCCCCAGCATTTT | CASSRSGVGDQPQHF
many | TRBD2 | TRBJ2-1 | TRBV5-1 | TGCGCCAGCAGCTTGTCTAGCGGGAGAAATGAGCAGTTCTTC | CASSLSSGRNEQFF
- | - | TRBJ2-3 | TRBV7-2 | TGTGCCAGCAGCTTATCCGACGGACGCACAGATACGCAGTATTTT | CASSLSDGRTDTQYF
many | TRBD1 | TRBJ2-3 | TRBV12-3/TRBV12-4 | TGTGCCAGCAGTCGCCGGGACAGGGGAGAAGATACGCAGTATTTT | CASSRRDRGEDTQYF
- | TRBD2 | TRBJ2-3 | TRBV27 | TGTGCCAGCCGGTCTGGAGCGGGAGTCAACACAGATACGCAGTATTTT | CASRSGAGVNTDTQYF
many | TRBD1 | TRBJ1-5 | TRBV6-1 | TGTGCCAGCAGTGTCGGACAGGCGAGTAGCAATCAGCCCCAGCATTTT | CASSVGQASSNQPQHF
many | - | TRBJ1-4 | TRBV18 | TGTGCCAGCTCACCACGGACAACCAGGACTGAAAAACTGTTTTTT | CASSPRTTRTEKLFF
many | TRBD2 | TRBJ2-1 | TRBV11-2 | TGTGCCAGCAGCTTTCGGCTAGCGGTAAACAATGAGCAGTTCTTC | CASSFRLAVNNEQFF
few | - | TRBJ1-4 | TRBV4-1 | TGCGCCAGCAGCCAAGAAGGAGGGGAGGGAGAAAAACTGTTTTTT | CASSQEGGEGEKLFF
many | TRBD1 | TRBJ1-5 | TRBV20-1 | TGCAGTGCTTACAAGGGACAGGGCAATCAGCCCCAGCATTTT | CSAYKGQGNQPQHF
many | TRBD2 | TRBJ2-7 | TRBV28 | TGTGCCAGCAGTGTAGCGGGAGCACGAGCCTACGAGCAGTACTTC | CASSVAGARAYEQYF
many | - | TRBJ2-1 | TRBV11-2 | TGTGCCAGCAGCTTATTGGGGAGCTCCTACAATGAGCAGTTCTTC | CASSLLGSSYNEQFF
few | - | TRBJ1-5 | TRBV27 | TGTGCCAGCAGAGACGGCGGAGGGAATCAGCCCCAGCATTTT | CASRDGGGNQPQHF
many | TRBD1 | TRBJ1-2 | TRBV11-2 | TGTGCCAGCAGCCGCGGACAGGGGGAAAACTATGGCTACACCTTC | CASSRGQGENYGYTF
many | TRBD2 | TRBJ2-2 | TRBV5-1 | TGCGCCAGCAGGACTAGCGGGATCACCACCGGGGAGCTGTTTTTT | CASRTSGITTGELFF
many | TRBD1 | TRBJ1-2 | TRBV18 | TGTGCCAGCTCACCCCTGGAGGACAGGGGTGGCTACACCTTC | CASSPLEDRGGYTF
- | TRBD2 | TRBJ2-3 | TRBV20-1 | TGCAGCGGGACTAGCGGGAGGGCGGATACGCAGTATTTT | CSGTSGRADTQYF
many | TRBD2 | TRBJ2-7 | TRBV27 | TGTGCCAGCAGTACCGGGACTACCCCTGGAGAGCAGTACTTC | CASSTGTTPGEQYF
- | - | TRBJ2-7 | TRBV18 | TGTGCCAGCTCACCACCGCAGGGTTGGAACGAGCAGTACTTC | CASSPPQGWNEQYF